This T cell receptor (beta chain) was recorded in a study of blood T cell repertoires in COVID-19. Study information: Sites in the United States, Italy and Spain provided acute and convalescent COVID-19 samples. PBMCs, B-cell-depleted T cells, or T cells provided the cDNA or gDNA that made up the material.

This CDR3 is built from 14 residues. V dropped 8 bases and J dropped 6 bases, with 17 bases sitting between them. Per germline, CDR1 MNHEY and CDR2 SVGAGI. Authors' methods: The authors estimated nucleated cell counts from reference gene primer amplification. Libraries were prepared by immunoSEQ multiplex PCR; TCRdb keeps only in-frame clonotypes and omits some of them. Clone size and the V and J calls come from that table; the DNA yielded D and trimming. Altogether some 75,000 clones are present, about four fifths being singletons, with the ten largest covering around 21%. The rearrangement links TRBV6-5 to TRBJ2-1; weak D call: TRBD2 (6 bases). Sequencing input: peripheral blood. The sequence was obtained from a woman older than 75 with active or convalescent COVID-19. In nucleotides, the CDR3 is TGTGCCAGCCTTGGGTTAGGGACTCTCAATGAGCAGTTCTTC. Translating gives CASLGLGTLNEQFF.